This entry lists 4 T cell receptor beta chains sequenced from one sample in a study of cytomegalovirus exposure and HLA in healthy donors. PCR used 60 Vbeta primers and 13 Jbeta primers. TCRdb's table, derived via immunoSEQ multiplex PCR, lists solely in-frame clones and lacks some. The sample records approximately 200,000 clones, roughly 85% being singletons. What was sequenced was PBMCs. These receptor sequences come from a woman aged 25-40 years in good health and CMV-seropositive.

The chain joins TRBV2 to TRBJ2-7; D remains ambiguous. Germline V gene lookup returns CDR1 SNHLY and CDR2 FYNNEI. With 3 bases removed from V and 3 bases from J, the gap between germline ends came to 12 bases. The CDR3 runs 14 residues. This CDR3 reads CASSDRANYYEQYF. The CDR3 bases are TGTGCCAGCAGTGACAGAGCGAACTACTACGAGCAGTACTTC.

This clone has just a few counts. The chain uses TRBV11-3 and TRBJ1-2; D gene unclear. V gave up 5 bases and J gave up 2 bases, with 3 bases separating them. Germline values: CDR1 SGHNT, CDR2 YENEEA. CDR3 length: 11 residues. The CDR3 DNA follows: TGTGCCAGCAGCCTCAACTATGGCTACACCTTC. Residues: CASSLNYGYTF.

CDR3 coding DNA: TGTGCCAGCAGCTTAAACTTAATGGAGACCCAGTACTTC. This gives the protein CASSLNLMETQYF. The chain carries TRBV11-2 and TRBJ2-5; D is undetermined. Trimming took off 2 bases at V and 5 bases at J, with 9 bases between the two ends. Germline V gene sequence: CDR1 SGHAT, CDR2 FQNNGV. This CDR3 contains 13 residues. Variable domain in full (rest from reference TRBV11-2 and TRBJ2-5): EAGVAQSPRYKIIEKRQSVAFWCNPISGHATLYWYQQILGQGPKLLIQFQNNGVVDDSQLPKDRFSAERLKGVDSTLKIQPAKLEDSAVYLCASSLNLMETQYFGPGTRLLVL.

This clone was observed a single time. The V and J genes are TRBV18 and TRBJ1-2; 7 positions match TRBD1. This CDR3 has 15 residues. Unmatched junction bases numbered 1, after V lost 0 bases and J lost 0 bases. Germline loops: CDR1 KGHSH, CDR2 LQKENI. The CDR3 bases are TGTGCCAGCTCACCACCGGACAGGCCTAACTATGGCTACACCTTC. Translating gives CASSPPDRPNYGYTF. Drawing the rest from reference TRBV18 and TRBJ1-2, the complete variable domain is NAGVMQNPRHLVRRRGQEARLRCSPMKGHSHVYWYRQLPEEGLKFMVYLQKENIIDESGMPKERFSAEFPKEGPSILRIQQVVRGDSAAYFCASSPPDRPNYGYTFGSGTRLTVV.